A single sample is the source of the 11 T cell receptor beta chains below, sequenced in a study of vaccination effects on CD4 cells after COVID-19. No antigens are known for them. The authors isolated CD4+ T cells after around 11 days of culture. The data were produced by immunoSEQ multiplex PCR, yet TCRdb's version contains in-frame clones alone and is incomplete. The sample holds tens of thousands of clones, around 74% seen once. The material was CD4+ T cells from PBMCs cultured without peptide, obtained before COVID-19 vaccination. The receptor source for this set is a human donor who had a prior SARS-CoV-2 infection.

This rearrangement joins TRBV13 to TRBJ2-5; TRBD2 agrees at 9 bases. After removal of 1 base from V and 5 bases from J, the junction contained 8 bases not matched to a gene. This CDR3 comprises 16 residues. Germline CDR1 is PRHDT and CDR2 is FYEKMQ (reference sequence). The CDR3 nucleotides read TGTGCCAGCAGCTTAGAGGTAGCGGGGGAGGTGGAGACCCAGTACTTC. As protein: CASSLEVAGEVETQYF.

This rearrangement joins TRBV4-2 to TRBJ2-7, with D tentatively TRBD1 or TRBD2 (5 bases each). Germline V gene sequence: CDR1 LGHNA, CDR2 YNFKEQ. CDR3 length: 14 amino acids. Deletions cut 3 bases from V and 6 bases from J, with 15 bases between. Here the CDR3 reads CASSQPGPGAEQYF. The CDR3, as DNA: TGTGCCAGCAGCCAGCCGGGACCTGGCGCCGAGCAGTACTTC.

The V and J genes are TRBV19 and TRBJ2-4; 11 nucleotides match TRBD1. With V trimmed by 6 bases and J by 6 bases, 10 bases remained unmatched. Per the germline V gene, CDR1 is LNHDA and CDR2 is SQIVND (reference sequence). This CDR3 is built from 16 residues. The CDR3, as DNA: TGTGCCAGTAGACCCGGTGGGACAGGGGGTAGAAACATTCAGTACTTC. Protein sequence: CASRPGGTGGRNIQYF.

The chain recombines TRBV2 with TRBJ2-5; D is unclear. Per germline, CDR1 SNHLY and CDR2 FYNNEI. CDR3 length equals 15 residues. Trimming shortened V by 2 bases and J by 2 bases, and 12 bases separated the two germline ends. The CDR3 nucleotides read TGTGCCAGCAGTGAATTAGGGCTAGTACAAGAGACCCAGTACTTC. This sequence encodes CASSELGLVQETQYF.

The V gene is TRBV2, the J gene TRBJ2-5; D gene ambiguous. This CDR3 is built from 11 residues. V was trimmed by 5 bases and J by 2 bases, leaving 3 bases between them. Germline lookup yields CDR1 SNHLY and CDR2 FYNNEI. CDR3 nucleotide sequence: TGTGCCAGCAGTCTACAAGAGACCCAGTACTTC. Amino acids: CASSLQETQYF.

The CDR3 DNA reads as TGTGCCAGCAGCGTTAGCGGGGGGGCCTCGAATGAGCAGTTCTTC. Amino acid sequence: CASSVSGGASNEQFF. This chain connects TRBV2 to TRBJ2-1; 11 bases are a match to TRBD2. The CDR3 contains 15 residues. Unmatched junction bases numbered 8, after V lost 6 bases and J lost 7 bases. Germline-derived CDR1 and CDR2 are SNHLY and FYNNEI.

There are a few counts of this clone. The chain's CDR3 is CASSEDVGYNSPLHF. The DNA of the CDR3 is TGTGCCAGCAGTGAAGATGTCGGTTATAATTCACCCCTCCACTTT. This rearrangement joins TRBV6-1 to TRBJ1-6; D is uncertain. The CDR3 covers 15 residues. Germline CDR1 reads MNHNS; CDR2 reads SASEGT. V was trimmed by 1 base and J by 4 bases, leaving 8 bases between them.

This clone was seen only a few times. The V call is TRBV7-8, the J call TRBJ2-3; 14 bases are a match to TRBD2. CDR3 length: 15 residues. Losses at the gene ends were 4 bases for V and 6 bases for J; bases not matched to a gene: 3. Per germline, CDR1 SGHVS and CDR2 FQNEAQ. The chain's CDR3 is CASSWGLAGVDTQYF. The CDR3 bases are TGTGCCAGCAGCTGGGGACTAGCGGGAGTGGATACGCAGTATTTT.

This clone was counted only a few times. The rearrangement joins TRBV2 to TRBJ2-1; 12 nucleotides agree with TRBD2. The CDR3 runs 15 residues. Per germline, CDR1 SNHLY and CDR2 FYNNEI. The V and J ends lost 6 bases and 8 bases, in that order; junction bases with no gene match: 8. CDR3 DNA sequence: TGTGCCAGCAGGTCGACTAGCGGGAGTACAGATGAGCAGTTCTTC. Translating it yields CASRSTSGSTDEQFF.

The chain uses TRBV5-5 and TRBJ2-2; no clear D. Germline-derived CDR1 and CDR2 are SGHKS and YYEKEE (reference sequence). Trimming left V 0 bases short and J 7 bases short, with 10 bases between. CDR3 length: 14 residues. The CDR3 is CASSLVEWGGELFF. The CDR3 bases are TGTGCCAGCAGCTTGGTGGAGTGGGGCGGGGAGCTGTTTTTT.

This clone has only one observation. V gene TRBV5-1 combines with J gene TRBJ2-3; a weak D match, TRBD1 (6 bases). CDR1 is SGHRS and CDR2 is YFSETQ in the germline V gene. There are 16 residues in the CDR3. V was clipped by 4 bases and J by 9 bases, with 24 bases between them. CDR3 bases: TGCGCCAGCAGCCTAGATCCCGGGACACCCATCGAGACGCAGTATTTT. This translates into CASSLDPGTPIETQYF.